Following are 5 T cell receptor beta chains from one sample sequenced in a study of regulatory T cells in long-lasting Graves disease. Indicated time point: newly diagnosed GD, antithyroid drugs for less than 3 months. Extracted RNA from PBMCs served as the source of the TCR library. Researchers made TCR beta libraries by using iRepertoire HTBI primers and running Arm-PCR on CDR3 regions. TCRdb ran MiXCR on the multiplex PCR reads and lists one entry per CDR3 protein. This repertoire shows about 530,000 distinct CDR3 sequences, 15% to 20% found once; its top ten account for 20% to 30%. The same sample was also used in a study of T cells in Graves' hyperthyroidism and ophthalmopathy.

Material: peripheral blood mononuclear cells (PBMCs), obtained at new diagnosis, from a patient treated with antithyroid drugs. The source of these receptors is a woman aged 40-60 years with Graves disease.

This clonotype was seen repeatedly, ten times or more. The genes are TRBV2 and TRBJ1-2; D remains unclear. The CDR3 totals 15 residues. V lost 0 bases and J 1 base, leaving 9 bases between the germline ends. Germline V CDR1 and CDR2: SNHLY, FYNNEI. CDR3 sequence (DNA): TGTGCCAGCAGTGAAGCGCCCCGGCTTAACTATGGCTACACCTTC. Its translation: CASSEAPRLNYGYTF.

The rearrangement links TRBV19 to TRBJ2-2; TRBD1 matches 8 bases. This CDR3 has 15 amino acids. With V trimmed by 7 bases and J by 4 bases, 8 bases remained unmatched. The germline gives CDR1 LNHDA, CDR2 SQIVND (reference sequence). The CDR3 here is CASNLQGVGTGELFF. DNA of the CDR3: TGTGCCAGTAACCTACAGGGGGTCGGCACCGGGGAGCTGTTTTTT.

This clonotype was counted ten times or more. This chain connects TRBV6-1 to TRBJ1-2; no clear D gene. Germline CDR1 and CDR2: MNHNS and SASEGT. CDR3 length equals 15 residues. Trimming removed 5 bases at V and 2 bases at J, with 15 bases between. CDR3 in DNA: TGTGCCAGCAGTACAACGGAACTCAGCAACTATGGCTACACCTTC. Its translation: CASSTTELSNYGYTF.

The rearrangement links TRBV15 to TRBJ2-3; 8 bases align to TRBD1. This CDR3 comprises 14 residues. After removal of 0 bases from V and 6 bases from J, the junction contained 2 bases not matched to a gene. Per germline, CDR1 LNHNV and CDR2 YYDKDF (reference sequence). The CDR3 bases are TGTGCCACCAGCAGAGACAGGGGGCGTGATACGCAGTATTTT. It translates to CATSRDRGRDTQYF.

The rearrangement uses TRBV7-9 and TRBJ2-5; 12 bases fit TRBD1. This CDR3 is built from 17 residues. Germline assignment: CDR1 SEHNR and CDR2 FQNEAQ (reference sequence). V was pared by 5 bases and J by 0 bases, with 7 bases of the junction left unmatched. The CDR3 is CASSRGQGALYQETQYF. The DNA for the CDR3 is TGTGCCAGCAGCCGGGGACAGGGGGCCCTGTACCAAGAGACCCAGTACTTC.